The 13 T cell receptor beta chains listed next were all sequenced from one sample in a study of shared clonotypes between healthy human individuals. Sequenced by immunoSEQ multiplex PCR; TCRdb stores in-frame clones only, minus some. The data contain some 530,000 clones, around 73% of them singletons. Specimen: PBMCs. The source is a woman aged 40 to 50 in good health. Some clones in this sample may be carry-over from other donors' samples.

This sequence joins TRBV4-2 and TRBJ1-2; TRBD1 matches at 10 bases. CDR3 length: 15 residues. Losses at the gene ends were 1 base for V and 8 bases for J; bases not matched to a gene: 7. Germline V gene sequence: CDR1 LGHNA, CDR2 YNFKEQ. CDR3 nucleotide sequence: TGTGCCAGCAGCCAAGGGACAGGGGGAGATCGAGGCTACACCTTC. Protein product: CASSQGTGGDRGYTF.

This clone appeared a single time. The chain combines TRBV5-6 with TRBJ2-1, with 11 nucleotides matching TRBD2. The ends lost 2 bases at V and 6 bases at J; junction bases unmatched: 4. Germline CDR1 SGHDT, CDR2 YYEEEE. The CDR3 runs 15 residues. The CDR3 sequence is CASSFLAGGRNEQFF. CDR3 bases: TGTGCCAGCAGCTTCCTAGCGGGAGGTCGCAATGAGCAGTTCTTC.

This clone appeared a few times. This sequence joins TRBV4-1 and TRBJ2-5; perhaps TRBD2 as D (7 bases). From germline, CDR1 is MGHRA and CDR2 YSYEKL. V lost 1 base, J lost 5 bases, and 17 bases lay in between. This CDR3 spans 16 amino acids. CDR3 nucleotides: TGCGCCAGCAGCCAAGTTCCGGGCAGGGGAGGGGAGACCCAGTACTTC. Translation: CASSQVPGRGGETQYF.

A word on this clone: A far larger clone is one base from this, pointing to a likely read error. CDR3 sequence reads: CASGAGTGADMQYF. CDR3 nucleotides: TGTGCCAGCGGAGCAGGGACAGGGGCAGATATGCAGTATTTT. The gene calls are TRBV6-4 and TRBJ2-3, with 10 bases lining up with TRBD1. CDR1 is MRHNA, CDR2 SNTAGT, per germline. The CDR3 length is 14 residues.

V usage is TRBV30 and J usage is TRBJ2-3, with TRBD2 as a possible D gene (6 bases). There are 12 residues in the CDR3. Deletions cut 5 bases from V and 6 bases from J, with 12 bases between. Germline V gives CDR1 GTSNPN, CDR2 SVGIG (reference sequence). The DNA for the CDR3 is TGTGCCTGGGCTCCTGGGGGGGATACGCAGTATTTT. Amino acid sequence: CAWAPGGDTQYF.

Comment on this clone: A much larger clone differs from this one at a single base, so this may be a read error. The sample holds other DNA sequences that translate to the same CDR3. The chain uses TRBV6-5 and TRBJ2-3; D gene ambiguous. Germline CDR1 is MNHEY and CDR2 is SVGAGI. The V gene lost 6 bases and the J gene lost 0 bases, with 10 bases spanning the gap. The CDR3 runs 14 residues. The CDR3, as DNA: TGTGCCAGCAGCCCCCTTAAGAGCACAGATACGCAGTATTTT. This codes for CASSPLKSTDTQYF.

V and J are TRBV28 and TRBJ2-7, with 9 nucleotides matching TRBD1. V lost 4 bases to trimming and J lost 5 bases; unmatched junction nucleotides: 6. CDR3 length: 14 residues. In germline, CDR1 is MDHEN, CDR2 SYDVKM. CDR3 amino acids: CASSSHRGRNEQYF. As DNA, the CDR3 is TGTGCCAGCAGTTCACACAGGGGGCGGAACGAGCAGTACTTC.

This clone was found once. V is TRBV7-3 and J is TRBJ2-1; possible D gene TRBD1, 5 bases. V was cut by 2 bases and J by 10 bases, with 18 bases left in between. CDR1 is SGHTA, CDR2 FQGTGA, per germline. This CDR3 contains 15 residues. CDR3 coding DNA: TGTGCCAGCAGCTTACAGGGATCAGAGTCAGGGGAGCAGTTCTTC. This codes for CASSLQGSESGEQFF. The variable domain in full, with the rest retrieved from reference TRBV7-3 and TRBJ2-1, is GAGVSQTPSNKVTEKGKYVELRCDPISGHTALYWYRQSLGQGPEFLIYFQGTGAADDSGLPNDRFFAVRPEGSVSTLKIQRTERGDSAVYLCASSLQGSESGEQFFGPGTRLTVL.

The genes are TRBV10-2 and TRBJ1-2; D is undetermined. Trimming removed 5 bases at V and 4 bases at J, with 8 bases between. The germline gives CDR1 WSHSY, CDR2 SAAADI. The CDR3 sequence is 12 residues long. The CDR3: CASSPESYGYTF. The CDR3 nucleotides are TGCGCCAGCAGTCCAGAGAGCTATGGCTACACCTTC.

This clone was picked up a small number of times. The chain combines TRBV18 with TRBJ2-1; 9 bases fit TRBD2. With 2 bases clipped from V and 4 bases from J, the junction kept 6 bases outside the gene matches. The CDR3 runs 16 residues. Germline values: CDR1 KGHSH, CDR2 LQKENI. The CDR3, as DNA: TGTGCCAGCTCACCAGGGTCTAGCGGGATTTACAATGAGCAGTTCTTC. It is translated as CASSPGSSGIYNEQFF.

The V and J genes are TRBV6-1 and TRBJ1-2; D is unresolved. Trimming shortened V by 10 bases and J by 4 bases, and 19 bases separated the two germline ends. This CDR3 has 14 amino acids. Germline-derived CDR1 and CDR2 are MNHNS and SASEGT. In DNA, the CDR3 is TGTGCCATCGCTGGGCAGGAAGATAGCTATGGCTACACCTTC. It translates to CAIAGQEDSYGYTF.

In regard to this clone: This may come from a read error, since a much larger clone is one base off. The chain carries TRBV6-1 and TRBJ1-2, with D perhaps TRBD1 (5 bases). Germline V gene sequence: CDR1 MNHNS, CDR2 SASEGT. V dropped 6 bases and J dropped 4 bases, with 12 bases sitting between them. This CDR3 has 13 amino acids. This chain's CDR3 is CASRDSTLYGYTF. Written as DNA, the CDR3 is TGTGCCAGCAGAGACAGTACTCTCTATGGCTACACCTTC.

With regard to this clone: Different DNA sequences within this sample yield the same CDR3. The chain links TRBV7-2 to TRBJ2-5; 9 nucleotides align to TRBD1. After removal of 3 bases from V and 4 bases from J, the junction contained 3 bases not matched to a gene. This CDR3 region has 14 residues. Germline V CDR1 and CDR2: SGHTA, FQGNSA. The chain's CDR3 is CASSFNRGRETQYF. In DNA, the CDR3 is TGTGCCAGCAGCTTCAACAGGGGGCGAGAGACCCAGTACTTC.